The 30 T cell receptor beta chains below all came from one sample that was sequenced in a study of blood T cell repertoires in COVID-19. Only in-frame clones appear in the TCRdb table, and some are missing; sequencing was by immunoSEQ multiplex PCR. The repertoire holds around 250,000 clones, with 75% to 90% as singletons. Source material: PBMCs or T cells enriched from blood (not recorded which). The receptors were gathered from a woman aged 40 to 50 who had been exposed to COVID-19.

V usage is TRBV27 and J usage is TRBJ1-1; TRBD1 aligns across 7 bases. Germline values: CDR1 MNHEY, CDR2 SMNVEV (reference sequence). The ends lost 4 bases at V and 1 base at J; junction bases unmatched: 6. This CDR3 has 15 amino acids. CDR3 nucleotide sequence: TGTGCCAGCAGTTCGACAGGGATGGGGAACACTGAAGCTTTCTTT. It encodes CASSSTGMGNTEAFF.

V usage is TRBV12-5 and J usage is TRBJ2-5; 14 bases agree with TRBD2. V lost 7 bases, J lost 2 bases, and 3 bases stayed unmatched. Per the germline V gene, CDR1 is LGHNT and CDR2 is FRNRAP. This CDR3 has 15 amino acids. CDR3 bases: TGTGCTAGTGCCGGGACTAGCGGGGGTCAAGAGACCCAGTACTTC. The encoded protein is CASAGTSGGQETQYF. Complete variable domain (other parts from reference TRBV12-5 and TRBJ2-5): DARVTQTPRHKVTEMGQEVTMRCQPILGHNTVFWYRQTMMQGLELLAYFRNRAPLDDSGMPKDRFSAEMPDATLATLKIQPSEPRDSAVYFCASAGTSGGQETQYFGPGTRLLVL.

Remarks on this clone: One junction end does not reproduce the germline sequence, and a read error may be involved. The chain couples TRBV5-1 to TRBJ2-3; 7 bases match TRBD2. Germline V gene lookup returns CDR1 SGHRS and CDR2 YFSETQ. The CDR3 loop spans 15 amino acids. The CDR3 sequence: CASSLSSGITDTQYF. Written as DNA, the CDR3 is TGTGCCAGCAGCTTATCCAGCGGGATCACAGATACGCAGTATTTT.

This clone is a singleton in its sample. The rearrangement uses TRBV21-1 and TRBJ1-6; the D call of TRBD1 is as the table states it, not checked on the DNA. TRBV21-1 is deemed a pseudogene. The CDR3 contains 15 residues. In nucleotides, the CDR3 is TGTGCCAGCAGCAAAGACTGGACAGGGGGTAGAACCCTCCACTTT. Translation gives CASSKDWTGGRTLHF.

The gene calls are TRBV9 and TRBJ1-4, with no clear D. CDR3 length: 14 residues. CDR1 is SGDLS and CDR2 is YYNGEE in the germline V gene. The V end lost 2 bases, the J end lost 6 bases, and 11 bases lay between the germline ends. The CDR3 nucleotides read TGTGCCAGCAGCGTCGGTGATGTAGATGAAAAACTGTTTTTT. Translation: CASSVGDVDEKLFF.

The genes are TRBV7-9 and TRBJ2-1, with 8 bases fitting TRBD2. Germline CDR1 SEHNR, CDR2 FQNEAQ (reference sequence). With V trimmed by 1 base and J by 2 bases, 4 bases remained unmatched. The CDR3 is 16 residues long. The CDR3 protein is CASSLGSGGAYNEQFF. Here the CDR3 DNA reads TGTGCCAGCAGCTTAGGGAGCGGGGGAGCCTACAATGAGCAGTTCTTC.

The chain employs TRBV5-1 and TRBJ2-3, with D perhaps TRBD2 (6 bases). Germline V CDR1 and CDR2: SGHRS, YFSETQ. The CDR3 consists of 15 residues. The V end lost 6 bases, the J end lost 2 bases, and 16 bases lay between the germline ends. For the CDR3, the DNA is TGCGCCAGCACTCGGGACTCTACATTCACAGATACGCAGTATTTT. This codes for CASTRDSTFTDTQYF.

The rearrangement joins TRBV9 to TRBJ2-1; D is uncertain. Trimming stripped 0 bases from V and 7 bases from J, with 5 bases between. This CDR3 has 12 amino acids. The germline gives CDR1 SGDLS, CDR2 YYNGEE. DNA of the CDR3: TGTGCCAGCAGCGTAGCCGGGAATGAGCAGTTCTTC. It yields the protein CASSVAGNEQFF. Supplemented by reference TRBV9 and TRBJ2-1, the full variable domain reads DSGVTQTPKHLITATGQRVTLRCSPRSGDLSVYWYQQSLDQGLQFLIQYYNGEERAKGNILERFSAQQFPDLHSELNLSSLELGDSALYFCASSVAGNEQFFGPGTRLTVL.

The rearrangement uses TRBV18 and TRBJ1-2; possibly TRBD1 for D (6 bases). The length of the CDR3 is 14 residues. The germline gives CDR1 KGHSH, CDR2 LQKENI. Trimming removed 6 bases from V and 6 bases from J, with 17 bases in between. This CDR3 is CASSPQAGGDGYTF. CDR3 DNA: TGTGCCAGCTCCCCGCAGGCGGGGGGCGATGGCTACACCTTC.

The CDR3 is CASSIGGAHGYTF. CDR3 nucleotides: TGTGCCAGTAGTATTGGGGGGGCGCATGGCTACACCTTC. The chain combines TRBV19 with TRBJ1-2; perhaps TRBD1 as D (6 bases). The CDR3 consists of 13 residues. Trimming removed 3 bases at V and 6 bases at J, with 11 bases between. CDR1 is LNHDA and CDR2 is SQIVND in the germline V gene (reference sequence). The whole variable domain, remainder taken from reference TRBV19 and TRBJ1-2, is DGGITQSPKYLFRKEGQNVTLSCEQNLNHDAMYWYRQDPGQGLRLIYYSQIVNDFQKGDIAEGYSVSREKKESFPLTVTSAQKNPTAFYLCASSIGGAHGYTFGSGTRLTVV.

The J gene is TRBJ1-1, the V gene TRBV6-5; 7 nucleotides match TRBD1. The length of the CDR3 is 14 residues. With V trimmed by 2 bases and J by 4 bases, 4 bases remained unmatched. Germline V lookup: CDR1 MNHEY, CDR2 SVGAGI. The DNA of the CDR3 is TGTGCCAGCAGTTACGGGGGACAGCCCACTGAAGCTTTCTTT. Translation gives CASSYGGQPTEAFF.

This chain joins TRBV19 and TRBJ1-5; D is unclear. The germline V and J ends were trimmed by 4 bases and 7 bases, with 17 bases remaining between them. The germline V gene encodes CDR1 LNHDA and CDR2 SQIVND (reference sequence). This CDR3 has 15 amino acids. The CDR3, as DNA: TGTGCCAGTAGTACCAGATCACAGTTTTACCAGCCCCAGCATTTT. Residues: CASSTRSQFYQPQHF. Full variable domain (rest looked up from reference TRBV19 and TRBJ1-5): DGGITQSPKYLFRKEGQNVTLSCEQNLNHDAMYWYRQDPGQGLRLIYYSQIVNDFQKGDIAEGYSVSREKKESFPLTVTSAQKNPTAFYLCASSTRSQFYQPQHFGDGTRLSIL.

The chain employs TRBV6-6 and TRBJ1-3; tentative D call: TRBD1 (5 bases). The CDR3 covers 14 residues. V was pared by 5 bases and J by 4 bases, with 12 bases between. Germline CDR1 is MNHNY and CDR2 is SVGAGI (reference sequence). The CDR3 sequence is CASSLGVSGNTIYF. CDR3 in DNA: TGTGCCAGCAGTCTAGGGGTTTCGGGAAACACCATATATTTT.

The chain recombines TRBV2 with TRBJ1-2; 7 nucleotides match TRBD1. The CDR3 has 12 residues. V gave up 7 bases and J gave up 8 bases; unmatched junction bases: 7. CDR1 and CDR2 from the germline V gene are SNHLY and FYNNEI. The CDR3 region has the DNA TGTGCCAGCATTGACAGGGAGGACGGCTACACCTTC. Protein product: CASIDREDGYTF.

Written as DNA, the CDR3 is TGTGCCAGCAGACTAAAGGGGGCTAGTAATTCACCCCTCCACTTT. This gives the protein CASRLKGASNSPLHF. The chain uses TRBV13 and TRBJ1-6; 7 positions match TRBD1. Trimming removed 6 bases from V and 6 bases from J; junction bases left unmatched: 8. The CDR3 runs to 15 residues. Germline CDR1 PRHDT, CDR2 FYEKMQ (reference sequence).

This chain joins TRBV7-6 and TRBJ2-3; weak D call: TRBD2 (6 bases). The CDR3 loop spans 16 amino acids. Germline loops: CDR1 SGHVS, CDR2 FNYEAQ. Trimming left V 1 base short and J 0 bases short, with 11 bases between. The CDR3 reads CASSLEGGTSTDTQYF. CDR3 DNA: TGTGCCAGCAGCTTAGAGGGCGGGACTAGCACAGATACGCAGTATTTT.

With respect to this clone: Mismatch with germline at one junction end may stem from a read error. The chain joins TRBV28 to TRBJ2-2; 16 bases line up with TRBD2. Per germline, CDR1 MDHEN and CDR2 SYDVKM. The CDR3 length is 18 residues. In nucleotides, the CDR3 is TGTGCCCGCAGCGTGGGACTAGCGGGGGGGCGGGACACCGGGGAGCTGTTTTTT. Amino acid sequence: CARSVGLAGGRDTGELFF.

This chain joins TRBV3-1 (or the pseudogene TRBV3-2) and TRBJ2-2; no clear D gene. V lost 4 bases, J lost 1 base, and 10 bases lay in between. CDR1 is LGHDT and CDR2 is YNNKEL in the germline V gene (reference sequence). The CDR3 spans 15 residues. This chain's CDR3 is CASSPGTKNTGELFF. DNA of the CDR3: TGTGCCAGCAGCCCCGGAACTAAGAACACCGGGGAGCTGTTTTTT.

This chain connects TRBV3-1 (or the pseudogene TRBV3-2) to TRBJ2-3; perhaps TRBD2 as D (5 bases). Germline assignment: CDR1 LGHDT and CDR2 YNNKEL (reference sequence). Trimming took off 1 base at V and 6 bases at J, with 14 bases between the two ends. The CDR3 covers 15 residues. The CDR3 here is CASSQGSGILDTQYF. CDR3 sequence (DNA): TGTGCCAGCAGCCAAGGGTCGGGGATTCTTGATACGCAGTATTTT.

This clone was picked up one time. The same CDR3 also results from other DNA sequences found in this sample. CDR3 in amino acids: CASRWTQNTGELFF. The DNA for the CDR3 is TGTGCCAGCCGGTGGACTCAGAACACCGGGGAGCTGTTTTTT. The rearrangement uses TRBV2 and TRBJ2-2, with a tentative D call TRBD2 (5 bases). The V end was cut by 8 bases, the J end by 1 base, with 11 bases between. Germline assignment: CDR1 SNHLY and CDR2 FYNNEI. The CDR3 has 14 residues.

The chain combines TRBV12-3 or TRBV12-4 with TRBJ2-5; 9 nucleotides align to TRBD2. This CDR3 is built from 13 residues. V lost 6 bases, J lost 4 bases, and 3 bases stayed unmatched. CDR3 loop: CASSNSGRETQYF. The CDR3 DNA reads as TGTGCCAGCAGCAATAGCGGGAGAGAGACCCAGTACTTC.

The chain couples TRBV4-3 to TRBJ2-1; 15 bases align to TRBD2. Unmatched junction bases numbered 3, after V lost 5 bases and J lost 7 bases. The CDR3 extends over 15 amino acids. Germline V gene lookup returns CDR1 LGHNA and CDR2 YSLEER. The CDR3 sequence: CASSIGLAGGNEQFF. CDR3 coding DNA: TGCGCCAGCAGCATTGGACTAGCGGGAGGGAATGAGCAGTTCTTC.

The gene calls are TRBV9 and TRBJ2-5; TRBD2 aligns across 9 bases. Trimming cost V 0 bases and J 3 bases; bases outside gene matches: 3. CDR1 SGDLS and CDR2 YYNGEE come from the germline V gene. The CDR3 runs to 15 residues. The CDR3 DNA follows: TGTGCCAGCAGCGTAGGTGTAGCGGGGGAAGAGACCCAGTACTTC. Residues: CASSVGVAGEETQYF.

This chain links TRBV7-2 with TRBJ2-5; maybe TRBD1 (6 bases). The germline CDR1 and CDR2 sequences are SGHTA and FQGNSA. This CDR3 contains 16 residues. Trimming removed 1 base from V and 3 bases from J, with 15 bases in between. CDR3 sequence reads: CASSLGGGQPKETQYF. The CDR3 coding sequence is TGTGCCAGCAGCTTAGGGGGCGGACAGCCTAAAGAGACCCAGTACTTC.

The chain is built from TRBV9 and TRBJ2-3; 10 bases are a match to TRBD2. The CDR3 covers 16 residues. Germline values: CDR1 SGDLS, CDR2 YYNGEE. V lost 2 bases and J lost 2; bases outside the gene matches: 5. The CDR3 sequence: CASSVVTSGNTDTQYF. The CDR3 nucleotides read TGTGCCAGCAGCGTCGTAACTAGCGGGAACACAGATACGCAGTATTTT.

This chain uses TRBV24-1 with TRBJ2-3; perhaps TRBD1 as D (6 bases). The CDR3 is 14 residues long. The V and J ends lost 3 bases and 4 bases respectively, with 10 bases between them. Germline CDR1 and CDR2: KGHDR and SFDVKD. The CDR3 here is CATSDATGSDTQYF. In DNA form, the CDR3 reads TGTGCCACCAGTGATGCTACAGGGTCAGATACGCAGTATTTT.

V gene TRBV6-2 or TRBV6-3 combines with J gene TRBJ1-4; 7 bases align to TRBD1. The V segment lost 2 bases and the J segment 5 bases; nucleotides outside the gene matches: 2. The V gene's germline CDR1 is MNHEY and CDR2 SVGEGT. CDR3 length: 14 residues. In DNA, the CDR3 is TGTGCCAGCAGTTACCCGACAGGGAATGAAAAACTGTTTTTT. This translates into CASSYPTGNEKLFF.

The rearrangement links TRBV28 to TRBJ2-2, with 10 nucleotides matching TRBD2. The junction had 11 bases not matched to a gene; V was cut back by 7 bases and J by 6 bases. In germline, CDR1 is MDHEN, CDR2 SYDVKM. There are 16 residues in the CDR3. CDR3 sequence (DNA): TGTGCCAGCACCTTGTACTCTAGCGGGGGACCCGGGGAGCTGTTTTTT. Its translation: CASTLYSSGGPGELFF.

The table lists this clone with a count of one. The chain links TRBV3-1 (or the pseudogene TRBV3-2) to TRBJ2-7; TRBD2 matches at 10 bases. Germline V lookup: CDR1 LGHDT, CDR2 YNNKEL (reference sequence). This CDR3 has 16 residues. Trimming took 6 bases from V and 0 from J; bases not matched to a gene: 8. DNA for the CDR3: TGTGCCAGCAGTCCGGGACTAGCGAGGAGCTCCTACGAGCAGTACTTC. As protein: CASSPGLARSSYEQYF.

This chain joins TRBV30 and TRBJ1-3; D gene uncertain. The V end was cut by 5 bases, the J end by 3 bases, with 8 bases between. Germline CDR1 GTSNPN, CDR2 SVGIG (reference sequence). This CDR3 has 12 amino acids. The CDR3 reads CAWQEVGNTIYF. CDR3 DNA: TGTGCCTGGCAGGAGGTTGGAAACACCATATATTTT.